The rows below give T cell receptor beta chains drawn from one sample of a study of shared clonotypes between healthy human individuals. Using immunoSEQ multiplex PCR, the repertoire was profiled, and TCRdb retains in-frame clones only, with some absent. The sample yields over a million clones, 96% seen once. The sample consisted of naive CD4+ T cells sorted from blood. The receptors originated from a man aged 25-45 years in good health. Each CDR3 is given with its conserved first and last residue. The D gene is left open where the match is weak.

>TRBJ1-2|TRBV5-1|TRBD1
TGCGCCAGCAGCTTGATTGGACAGGGTGGGGATGGCTACACCTTC
CASSLIGQGGDGYTF
>TRBJ1-5|TRBV6-1|TRBD1
TGTGCCAGCAGTGAACGGACAGGGTTAAATCAGCCCCAGCATTTT
CASSERTGLNQPQHF
>TRBJ2-7|TRBV2|TRBD1
TGTGCCAGCAGTCTGGACAGGGGGAGGGAGCAGTACTTC
CASSLDRGREQYF
>TRBJ2-5|TRBV5-1|TRBD2
TGCGCCAGCAGCTTGCGAGGGACTAGCAGTGGGTACGTGGAGACCCAGTACTTC
CASSLRGTSSGYVETQYF
>TRBJ2-7|TRBV4-3|TRBD2
TGCGCCAGCAGCCAAGATAGCGGGGGCACGGCCTACGAGCAGTACTTC
CASSQDSGGTAYEQYF
>TRBJ2-2|TRBV11-3|TRBD1
TGTGCCAGCAGCGGTAGGGGACAGCGAAAAAACACCGGGGAGCTGTTTTTT
CASSGRGQRKNTGELFF
>TRBJ2-5|TRBV28|TRBD1
TGTGCCAGCAGGCCCGACACAGGGGGCAGAAAGACCCAGTACTTC
CASRPDTGGRKTQYF
>TRBJ1-5|TRBV18|.
TGTGCCAGCTCACCAGGGGGGACGCCCCAGCATTTT
CASSPGGTPQHF
>TRBJ2-3|TRBV27|.
TGTGCCAGCAGTTCCCCTGGGGGGAAACAAGGCACAGATACGCAGTATTTT
CASSSPGGKQGTDTQYF
>TRBJ2-2|TRBV19|TRBD1
TGTGCCAGTAGAAGCACAGGGGGCACCGGGGAGCTGTTTTTT
CASRSTGGTGELFF